The sequence of this T cell receptor beta chain was determined in a study of beta chain features in type 1 diabetes listed by TCRdb under 2018. A note on the overall study: Mean age, gender distribution, total cell number and subset yield did not differ between patients and healthy donors. The study compared the TCRB repertoires of sorted circulating CD4+ T cell subsets in recently diagnosed type 1 diabetes patients with those in matched healthy donors. A total of 85 million to 140 million sorted cells were examined across all samples, and a strong correlation was observed between cell number per subset and RNA yield. Regulatory and stem cell-like memory subsets were isolated from only 8 patients and roughly 8 healthy donors, whereas naive and central memory subsets came from all 28 donors. Study-wide conclusions, independent of this receptor: Because cDNA was sequenced instead of genomic DNA, highly expressing activated cells could be over-represented, though the groups showed no difference in activation or CD3 levels. PCR might favor shorter templates, but patient and control samples were amplified and corrected together, so any skew would affect both groups equally. At VDJ recombination sites, type 1 diabetes patients had fewer insertions and more deleted nucleotides, which implies abnormalities in thymic rearrangement. In all four CD4+ subsets, TCRB CDR3 length was moderately but significantly shorter in type 1 diabetes patients. The naive, central memory and regulatory TCRB repertoires appeared to resemble one another more closely among patients than among healthy donors. Only small numbers of individuals were included in the HLA sub-analyses, which left unresolved whether HLA type had any influence on TCRB rearrangement.

From a lookup of the germline V gene, CDR1 and CDR2 are SGHDN and FVKESK. At the junction V is shortened by 10 bases and J by 4 bases, with 13 bases in between. From the cysteine up to the phenylalanine, the CDR3 has a length of 13 residues. Just the 39-base CDR3 DNA is kept, in frame starting at base 1. This clone has more than one count but fewer than ten. No cognate antigen has been identified for it. No much larger clonotype is one base removed from it; base qualities were not supplied. The entire amount of isolated RNA was reverse transcribed using the High Capacity cDNA Reverse Transcription Kit, so the sequenced TCRB transcripts were expressed ones. For stem cell-like memory T cell samples, survey-depth immunoSEQ sequencing was used, averaging approximately 910,000 total reads per sample. After sorted cells were lysed in RLT buffer, RNA was extracted with DNase-treated RNeasy Micro or Mini kits, with the choice depending on cell number. To prevent cross-contamination, every cell subset was processed on its own, while patient and healthy donor samples were processed together. TCRB sequences were amplified from cDNA with the immunoSEQ multiplex PCR, producing 87-bp fragments spanning the CDR3 region. Sequencing of the amplicons was performed on the Illumina HiSeq platform. For the original study's pipeline: Synthetic template baselines were used to correct PCR bias computationally, reads within Hamming distance 2 were collapsed, and singletons that could not be merged were discarded. Reads were aligned to IMGT to assign V, D and J genes, CDR3 length, and insertions or deletions at six rearrangement sites. Within each subset, clonotype counts were normalized to sorted cell number, after which true diversity and Gini coefficients were computed with the tcR R package. The overlap coefficient, calculated on TCRB nucleotide sequences, was used to quantify repertoire sharing. In TCRdb, the immuneACCESS table is reduced to in-frame sequences with V and J assigned. These tables do not hold every clone; where another copy was compared, an unresolved V gene accounts for under half, and the others remain unexplained. That table gives V, J and clone size, and the DNA gave D and trimming. This sample lists about 23,000 clones; more than 45% were detected once. The ten largest clones add up to roughly 0.35% of the sample.

Each donor gave one peripheral blood draw, approximately 100 mL on average, collected into heparinised tubes. A BD FACSAria II and a panel including CD45RO, CCR7, CD25, CD127, CD95 and CD27 were used to sort naive, central memory, regulatory and stem cell-like memory CD4+ T cells. Every sorted population had a purity above 95%. Right away, PBMCs were isolated by Lymphoprep density gradient centrifugation and were stained directly, with no culture step. So that batch effects would be minimized, each experiment stained and sorted samples in pairs, pairing one healthy donor with one patient. The TCR sequence derives from a man younger than 35 with type 1 diabetes. In this chain, TRBV14 is recombined with TRBJ2-2; TRBD2 could be the D gene, as 5 bases match. Source material: stem cell memory CD4+ T cells from blood. The sample's cell subset or site label, in plain terms: stem cell-like memory CD4+ T cells. For the CDR3, the sequence is CATRGSGTGELFF. The nucleotides read TGTGCCACCCGCGGGTCTGGCACCGGGGAGCTGTTTTTT.